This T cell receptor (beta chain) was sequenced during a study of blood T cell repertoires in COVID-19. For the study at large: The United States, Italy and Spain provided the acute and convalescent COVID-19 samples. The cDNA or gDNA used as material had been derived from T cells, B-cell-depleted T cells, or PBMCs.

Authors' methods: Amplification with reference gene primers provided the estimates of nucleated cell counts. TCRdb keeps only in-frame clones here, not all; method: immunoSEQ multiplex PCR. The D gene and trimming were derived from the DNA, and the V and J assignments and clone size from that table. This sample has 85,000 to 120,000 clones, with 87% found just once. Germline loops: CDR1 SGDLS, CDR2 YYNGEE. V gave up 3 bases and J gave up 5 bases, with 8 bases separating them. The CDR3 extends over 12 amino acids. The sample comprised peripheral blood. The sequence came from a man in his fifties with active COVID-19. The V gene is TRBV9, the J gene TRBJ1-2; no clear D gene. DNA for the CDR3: TGTGCCAGCAGCGCAGCGGGGTATGGCTACACCTTC. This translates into CASSAAGYGYTF.